The 24 T cell receptor beta chains below come from one sample, sequenced in a study of control samples from healthy donors and cancer patients. This table comes from immunoSEQ multiplex PCR, and its TCRdb copy is limited to in-frame clones, with some not included. The sample includes approximately 89,000 clones, about 90% of them seen just once. The sample was blood. These TCRs come from a man aged 50 to 60 in good health.

The chain couples TRBV6-6 to TRBJ1-2; no clear D gene. The CDR3 has 14 residues. Germline assignment: CDR1 MNHNY and CDR2 SVGAGI (reference sequence). Trimming took 5 bases from V and 8 from J, leaving 18 bases between them. Here the CDR3 reads CASSPLPGRTGYTF. Written as DNA, the CDR3 is TGTGCCAGCAGTCCGCTACCCGGGAGGACCGGCTACACCTTC.

The J gene is TRBJ1-5, the V gene TRBV28; TRBD1 is a possible D gene (5 bases). Germline CDR1 MDHEN, CDR2 SYDVKM. The V and J ends lost 1 base and 1 base respectively, with 5 bases between them. The CDR3 consists of 14 residues. CDR3 coding DNA: TGTGCCAGCAGTTTATCAGGGAGCAATCAGCCCCAGCATTTT. This translates into CASSLSGSNQPQHF.

Here the CDR3 DNA reads TGTGCCAGCAGCCCTTATGGGTTGGGGACCCAGTACTTC. This sequence encodes CASSPYGLGTQYF. The V call is TRBV7-2, the J call TRBJ2-5; the D is unclear. Germline-derived CDR1 and CDR2 are SGHTA and FQGNSA. The CDR3 has 13 residues. The V and J ends lost 5 bases and 7 bases respectively, with 14 bases between them.

V usage is TRBV6-6 and J usage is TRBJ1-2; 7 bases are shared with TRBD1. Germline lookup yields CDR1 MNHNY and CDR2 SVGAGI (reference sequence). This CDR3 region has 15 residues. V lost 6 bases to trimming and J lost 1 base; unmatched junction nucleotides: 8. CDR3 sequence reads: CASSPPGQLNYGYTF. In DNA form, the CDR3 reads TGTGCCAGCAGCCCCCCGGGACAGCTTAACTATGGCTACACCTTC.

This chain uses TRBV19 with TRBJ2-5; 8 nucleotides agree with TRBD2. V dropped 6 bases and J dropped 4; count of bases not matched to a gene: 7. CDR3 length equals 14 residues. Germline CDR1 reads LNHDA; CDR2 reads SQIVND (reference sequence). The CDR3 region is CASSPRGGVETQYF. Here the CDR3 DNA reads TGTGCCAGTAGCCCCCGGGGGGGGGTAGAGACCCAGTACTTC.

The chain recombines TRBV19 with TRBJ1-4; 7 bases map to TRBD1. This CDR3 comprises 15 residues. Germline-derived CDR1 and CDR2 are LNHDA and SQIVND (reference sequence). The V segment lost 5 bases and the J segment 6 bases; nucleotides outside the gene matches: 9. In DNA form, the CDR3 reads TGTGCCAGTAGTGACAAAACAGGGGATCATGAAAAACTGTTTTTT. Encoded protein: CASSDKTGDHEKLFF.

The chain employs TRBV18 and TRBJ1-5; D uncertain. The germline V gene has CDR1 KGHSH and CDR2 LQKENI. The CDR3 is made up of 13 amino acids. V gave up 3 bases and J gave up 4 bases, with 7 bases separating them. CDR3 in DNA: TGTGCCAGCTCACCCCTCCATAATCAGCCCCAGCATTTT. It translates to CASSPLHNQPQHF.

The rearrangement joins TRBV5-1 to TRBJ1-1, with 9 bases that match TRBD1. V was clipped by 3 bases and J by 7 bases; unmatched bases: 4. The CDR3 spans 13 residues. Looked up from germline, CDR1 is SGHRS and CDR2 is YFSETQ. This CDR3 is CASSWDRVNEAFF. CDR3 in DNA: TGCGCCAGCAGCTGGGACAGGGTGAATGAAGCTTTCTTT.

The chain combines TRBV7-2 with TRBJ1-3; no firm D call. V was pared by 1 base and J by 0 bases, with 13 bases between. The germline V gene has CDR1 SGHTA and CDR2 FQGNSA. There are 17 residues in the CDR3. CDR3 protein: CASSLVATVLSGNTIYF. DNA for the CDR3: TGTGCCAGCAGCTTAGTCGCAACAGTTCTCTCTGGAAACACCATATATTTT.

This chain joins TRBV2 and TRBJ2-4; 9 bases fit TRBD2. V lost 1 base to trimming and J lost 1 base; unmatched junction nucleotides: 8. Per germline, CDR1 SNHLY and CDR2 FYNNEI. CDR3 length equals 18 residues. Here the CDR3 DNA reads TGTGCCAGCAGTGAAGTGGCGGGAGGGCCCCAGGCCAAAAACATTCAGTACTTC. Encoded protein: CASSEVAGGPQAKNIQYF. The full variable domain, completed using reference TRBV2 and TRBJ2-4, is EPEVTQTPSHQVTQMGQEVILRCVPISNHLYFYWYRQILGQKVEFLVSFYNNEISEKSEIFDDQFSVERPDGSNFTLKIRSTKLEDSAMYFCASSEVAGGPQAKNIQYFGAGTRLSVL.

The chain links TRBV13 to TRBJ1-4; 11 bases align to TRBD1. The CDR3 totals 16 residues. Trimming cost V 4 bases and J 5 bases; bases outside gene matches: 6. The germline V gene encodes CDR1 PRHDT and CDR2 FYEKMQ (reference sequence). CDR3 sequence: CASSSRTGGVNEKLFF. The CDR3 bases are TGTGCCAGCAGCTCCCGGACAGGGGGCGTGAATGAAAAACTGTTTTTT.

This chain joins TRBV25-1 and TRBJ2-5; the D gene could be TRBD1 or TRBD2 (5 bases each). Germline lookup yields CDR1 MGHDK and CDR2 SYGVNS. The CDR3 covers 16 residues. V gave up 5 bases and J gave up 5 bases, with 21 bases separating them. The CDR3 protein is CASSSWLGDPLETQYF. The CDR3 coding sequence is TGTGCCAGCAGTTCCTGGTTGGGGGACCCCCTGGAGACCCAGTACTTC.

This chain uses TRBV29-1 with TRBJ2-1; D possibly corresponds to TRBD2 (6 bases). There are 13 residues in the CDR3. Trimming left V 3 bases short and J 0 bases short, with 6 bases between. The germline V gene has CDR1 SQVTM and CDR2 ANQGSEA. The CDR3 nucleotides are TGCAGCGTTGATAGCGGCTCCTACAATGAGCAGTTCTTC. Protein sequence: CSVDSGSYNEQFF.

The rearrangement joins TRBV30 to TRBJ1-4; TRBD1 matches at 11 bases. Germline lookup yields CDR1 GTSNPN and CDR2 SVGIG (reference sequence). CDR3 size: 13 residues. J gave up 8 bases and V 5 bases, and 4 bases lay outside the gene matches. The CDR3 spells CAWGRDRGEKLFF. The CDR3 bases are TGTGCCTGGGGCCGGGACAGGGGGGAAAAACTGTTTTTT.

CDR3 nucleotides: TGCGCCAGCAGCCCACAGGGCCTCTCTGGAAACACCATATATTTT. Translation gives CASSPQGLSGNTIYF. The chain uses TRBV5-1 and TRBJ1-3; D might be TRBD1 (6 bases). The CDR3 covers 15 residues. V was pared by 4 bases and J by 0 bases, with 11 bases between. CDR1 is SGHRS and CDR2 is YFSETQ in the germline V gene.

The rearrangement links TRBV11-3 to TRBJ2-2; 7 bases agree with TRBD1. CDR3 length equals 13 residues. Germline assignment: CDR1 SGHNT and CDR2 YENEEA. The J segment lost 7 bases and the V segment lost 4 bases, leaving 3 bases of the junction unmatched. CDR3 in DNA: TGTGCCAGCAGCTCGACAGGGTACGGGGAGCTGTTTTTT. Translated, it gives CASSSTGYGELFF.

Here the CDR3 reads CASSFRGPTEAFF. As DNA, the CDR3 is TGTGCCAGCAGCTTCAGGGGGCCCACTGAAGCTTTCTTT. The genes are TRBV5-4 and TRBJ1-1; TRBD1 agrees at 8 bases. Per the germline V gene, CDR1 is SGHNT and CDR2 is YYREEE (reference sequence). Trimming took 2 bases from V and 4 from J; bases not matched to a gene: 1. CDR3 length equals 13 residues. Drawing the rest from reference TRBV5-4 and TRBJ1-1, the complete variable domain is ETGVTQSPTHLIKTRGQQVTLRCSSQSGHNTVSWYQQALGQGPQFIFQYYREEENGRGNFPPRFSGLQFPNYSSELNVNALELDDSALYLCASSFRGPTEAFFGQGTRLTVV.

This clone has only one observation. Other DNA sequences within the sample encode an identical CDR3. This chain links TRBV7-2 with TRBJ1-5; 8 bases align to TRBD1. From germline, CDR1 is SGHTA and CDR2 FQGNSA. CDR3 length: 15 residues. With V trimmed by 1 base and J by 3 bases, 2 bases remained unmatched. CDR3: CASSLEDRANQPQHF. CDR3 DNA sequence: TGTGCCAGCAGCTTAGAGGACAGGGCCAATCAGCCCCAGCATTTT.

The rearrangement uses TRBV19 and TRBJ1-6, with TRBD1 identical over 8 bases. V dropped 5 bases and J dropped 9; count of bases not matched to a gene: 9. The CDR3 covers 15 residues. Looked up from germline, CDR1 is LNHDA and CDR2 is SQIVND (reference sequence). CDR3 DNA sequence: TGTGCCAGTAGTGGGAAAGGACAGGGACTTTCACCCCTCCACTTT. This translates into CASSGKGQGLSPLHF.

V and J are TRBV9 and TRBJ2-5, with 8 bases fitting TRBD1. The CDR3 runs 15 residues. V was clipped by 4 bases and J by 4 bases; unmatched bases: 9. Germline CDR1 is SGDLS and CDR2 is YYNGEE. CDR3 nucleotides: TGTGCCAGCAGCACCCAGGGGGCAAGGGGAGAGACCCAGTACTTC. Amino acid sequence: CASSTQGARGETQYF.

This chain joins TRBV5-6 and TRBJ1-3; 10 bases line up with TRBD1. Germline V CDR1 and CDR2: SGHDT, YYEEEE. This CDR3 is 15 amino acids long. The ends lost 4 bases at V and 3 bases at J; junction bases unmatched: 4. CDR3: CASSRGQGYGNTIYF. For the CDR3, the DNA is TGTGCCAGCAGCAGGGGACAGGGGTATGGAAACACCATATATTTT.

The chain combines TRBV6-2 or TRBV6-3 with TRBJ2-1; D is unclear. Germline-derived CDR1 and CDR2 are MNHEY and SVGEGT. With 2 bases removed from V and 4 bases from J, the gap between germline ends came to 3 bases. This CDR3 has 12 residues. CDR3 protein: CASSYTYNEQFF. The CDR3 DNA reads as TGTGCCAGCAGTTACACATACAATGAGCAGTTCTTC.

The gene calls are TRBV7-2 and TRBJ1-5, with TRBD1 identical over 7 bases. The CDR3 contains 14 residues. Germline assignment: CDR1 SGHTA and CDR2 FQGNSA. The V and J ends lost 5 bases and 6 bases, in that order; junction bases with no gene match: 7. The CDR3 DNA sequence: TGTGCCAGCAGCCAGGGACAGACGGGTCAGCCCCAGCATTTT. Encoded protein: CASSQGQTGQPQHF.

The chain carries TRBV7-2 and TRBJ2-2; tentatively, D is TRBD2 (6 bases). The CDR3 loop spans 15 amino acids. CDR1 is SGHTA, CDR2 FQGNSA, per germline. V lost 1 base and J lost 4, with 10 bases in between. The CDR3 loop is CASSLVMGGTGELFF. CDR3 in DNA: TGTGCCAGCAGCTTAGTGATGGGAGGCACCGGGGAGCTGTTTTTT.